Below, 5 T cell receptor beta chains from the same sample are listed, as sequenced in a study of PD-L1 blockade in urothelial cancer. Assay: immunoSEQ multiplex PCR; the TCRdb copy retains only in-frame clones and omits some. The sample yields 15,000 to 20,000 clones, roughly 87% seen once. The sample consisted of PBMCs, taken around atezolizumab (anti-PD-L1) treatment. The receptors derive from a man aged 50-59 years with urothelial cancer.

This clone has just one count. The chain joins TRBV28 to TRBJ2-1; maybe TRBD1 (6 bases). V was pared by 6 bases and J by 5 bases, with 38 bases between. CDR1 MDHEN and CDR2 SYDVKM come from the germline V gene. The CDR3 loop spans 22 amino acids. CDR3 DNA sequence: TGTGCCAGCAGCTTCCGGGGTTCACTAACAGGGTTCAGGGCAGGGCAAAACAATGAGCAGTTCTTC. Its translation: CASSFRGSLTGFRAGQNNEQFF.

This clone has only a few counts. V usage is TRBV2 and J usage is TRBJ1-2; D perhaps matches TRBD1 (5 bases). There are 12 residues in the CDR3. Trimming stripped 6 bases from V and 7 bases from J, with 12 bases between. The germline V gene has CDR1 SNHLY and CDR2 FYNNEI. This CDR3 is CASSQGNSGYTF. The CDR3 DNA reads TGTGCCAGCAGCCAGGGTAATAGTGGCTACACCTTC.

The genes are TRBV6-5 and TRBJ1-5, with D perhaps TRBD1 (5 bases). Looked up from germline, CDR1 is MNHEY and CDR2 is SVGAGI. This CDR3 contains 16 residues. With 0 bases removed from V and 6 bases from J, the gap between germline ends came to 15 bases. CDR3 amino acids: CASSYSPAGLGQPQHF. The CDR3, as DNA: TGTGCCAGCAGTTACTCCCCGGCAGGGTTGGGTCAGCCCCAGCATTTT.

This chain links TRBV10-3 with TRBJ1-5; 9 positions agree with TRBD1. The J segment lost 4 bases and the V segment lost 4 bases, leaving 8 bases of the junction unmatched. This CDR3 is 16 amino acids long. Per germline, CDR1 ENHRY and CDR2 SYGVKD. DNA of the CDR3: TGTGCCATCAGTGGCCATGGACAGGGGAGGAATCAGCCCCAGCATTTT. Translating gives CAISGHGQGRNQPQHF.

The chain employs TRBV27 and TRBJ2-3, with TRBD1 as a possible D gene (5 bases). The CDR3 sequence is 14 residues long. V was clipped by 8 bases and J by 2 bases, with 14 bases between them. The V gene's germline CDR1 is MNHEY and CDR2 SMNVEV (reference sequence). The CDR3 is CASSSRAYTDTQYF. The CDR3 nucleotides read TGTGCCAGCTCATCCAGGGCGTACACAGATACGCAGTATTTT.